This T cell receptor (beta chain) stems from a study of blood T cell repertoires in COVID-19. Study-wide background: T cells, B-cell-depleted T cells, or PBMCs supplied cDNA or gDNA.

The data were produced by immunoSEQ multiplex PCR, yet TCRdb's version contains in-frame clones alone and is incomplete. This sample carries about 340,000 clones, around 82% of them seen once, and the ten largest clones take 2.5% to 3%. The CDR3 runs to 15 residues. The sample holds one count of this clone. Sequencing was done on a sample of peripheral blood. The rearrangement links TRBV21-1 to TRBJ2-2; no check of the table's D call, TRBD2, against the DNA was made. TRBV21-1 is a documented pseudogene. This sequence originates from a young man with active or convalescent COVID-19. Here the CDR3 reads CASSPGRPNTGELFF. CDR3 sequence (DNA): TGTGCCAGCAGCCCCGGGAGACCGAACACCGGGGAGCTGTTTTTT.